Included here is one T cell receptor beta chain sequence, with context. This library used around 0.4 ug RNA and molecular barcoded adaptors spanning alpha/delta and beta/gamma chains. TCRdb re-called the reads through MiXCR, storing one row per CDR3 protein. This table holds around 130,000 distinct CDR3 sequences, 10% to 15% found once. The CDR3 totals 15 residues. The V segment lost 0 bases and the J segment 2 bases; nucleotides outside the gene matches: 1. Germline V gene lookup returns CDR1 MNHEY and CDR2 SVGEGT. The sample originates from a study of read filtering for tumor transcriptome and immune sequencing. Looking at the study overall: Mean patient age was 65.9 years, range roughly 45 to 85; around 17 male, roughly 14 female.

The V and J genes are TRBV6-2 or TRBV6-3 and TRBJ2-3; TRBD1 agrees at 8 bases. This TCR came from a donor aged 40 or older with multiple myeloma. The sequenced sample was a population of CD138-negative cells sorted from bone marrow. The CDR3 is CASSYSTGDTDTQYF. DNA of the CDR3: TGTGCCAGCAGTTACTCGACAGGGGACACAGATACGCAGTATTTT.